This T cell receptor (beta chain) comes out of a study of blood T cell repertoires in COVID-19. Study background: Samples of COVID-19 (acute and convalescent) were obtained from the United States, Italy and Spain. The cDNA or gDNA used as material had been derived from T cells, B-cell-depleted T cells, or PBMCs.

Under the authors' procedure: Amplifying reference gene primers gave estimates of nucleated cell counts. Only in-frame clones appear in the TCRdb table, and some are missing; sequencing was by immunoSEQ multiplex PCR. The V and J calls and clone size were taken over from that table, and D and trimming were inferred from the DNA. The data contain about 210,000 clones, about 85% of them seen just once; the ten biggest clones take up about 5%. Trimming took 5 bases from V and 0 from J, leaving 16 bases between them. CDR3 length equals 16 residues. From germline, CDR1 is MNHEY and CDR2 SMNVEV (reference sequence).

The sequence derives from a woman aged 80 or older with acute or convalescent COVID-19. The sample comprised peripheral blood. This chain joins TRBV27 and TRBJ1-1; D gene uncertain. The CDR3, as DNA: TGTGCCAGCAGTCTCAGGAGCGGAGGAATGAACACTGAAGCTTTCTTT. Residues: CASSLRSGGMNTEAFF.